The clone carrying this T cell receptor (beta chain) was counted only a few times. Its target is not known. These data come from a study of T cells after yellow fever vaccination. At the level of the study: Preparing low-cell-number fractions relied on SMART-Seq v4 Ultra Low Input. General study results and limits: FACS-sorted repertoires could contain abundant clonotypes contaminating from the bulk population.

The CDR3 has 16 amino acids. Unmatched junction bases numbered 9, after V lost 6 bases and J lost 0 bases. Germline CDR1 and CDR2: MDHEN and SYDVKM. Universal primer sites and UMIs were introduced during 5'RACE template-switching synthesis of TCR cDNA. TCRdb independently ran MiXCR on the 5' RACE reads; one entry per CDR3 protein. Of just over 250,000 distinct CDR3 sequences listed, around 4.9% are singletons. The chain joins TRBV28 to TRBJ2-3; TRBD2 matches 7 bases. The specimen was CD4+ T cells sorted from PBMCs, collected on the day of the yellow fever booster vaccination. The sequence was collected from a man aged 18 to 29 who received the YFV17D yellow fever vaccine. CDR3 residues: CASRMQWRGSTDTQYF. CDR3 sequence (DNA): TGTGCCAGCAGAATGCAATGGCGGGGGAGCACAGATACGCAGTATTTT. The full variable domain, in which reference TRBV28 and TRBJ2-3 provide the parts outside the CDR3, is DVKVTQSSRYLVKRTGEKVFLECVQDMDHENMFWYRQDPGLGLRLIYFSYDVKMKEKGDIPEGYSVSREKKERFSLILESASTNQTSMYLCASRMQWRGSTDTQYFGPGTRLTVL.